Below, 20 T cell receptor beta chains from the same sample are listed, as sequenced in a study of tumor-infiltrating lymphocytes in primary liver carcinoma. A primer matching the constant region was used to make TCR beta cDNA from 450 to 500 ng of total RNA. Library construction for TCR beta comprised three nested multiplex PCR rounds performed with slightly modified ARM-PCR. Rounds one and two of PCR, each of around 9 cycles, were primed with TRBV1-TRBV30 forward primers and a C-beta reverse primer. One entry per CDR3 protein, called by TCRdb with MiXCR from the multiplex PCR reads. The sample includes 95,000 to 150,000 distinct CDR3 sequences, 60% to 70% of them seen just once. It was from roughly 20-30 mg of unsorted bulk tissue that RNA and DNA were co-extracted. Material: liver tumor tissue from sampling region 1. The sample's subset: tumor region T1, superior pole. The receptors were gathered from a woman aged 60-70 years with primary liver carcinoma and hepatitis B virus infection.

The chain combines TRBV13 with TRBJ2-3; 9 bases match TRBD1. The length of the CDR3 is 14 residues. In germline, CDR1 is PRHDT, CDR2 FYEKMQ (reference sequence). CDR3 in DNA: TGTGTCAGTAGCTCGGGACAGGGCATAGATACGCAGTATTTT. This gives the protein CVSSSGQGIDTQYF.

The chain recombines TRBV21-1 with TRBJ2-3; TRBD2, the D gene given by the table, was not confirmed from the DNA. TRBV21-1 constitutes a pseudogene. The CDR3 consists of 20 residues. CDR3 loop: CANSEGLLAGGGSGTDTQYF. The CDR3, as DNA: TGTGCCAATAGCGAAGGCCTACTAGCGGGAGGTGGGAGTGGCACAGATACGCAGTATTTT.

As for this clonotype: Germline and junction disagree at one end, which may indicate a read error. The J gene is TRBJ1-2, the V gene TRBV5-5; 7 positions match TRBD1. The CDR3 totals 11 residues. Looked up from germline, CDR1 is SGHKS and CDR2 is YYEKEE (reference sequence). For the CDR3, the DNA is TGTGCCAGCAGCATGACAGGGAGCCCCTTCTTC. Its translation: CASSMTGSPFF.

Ten or more counts support this clonotype. This chain joins TRBV14 and TRBJ2-5; D gene ambiguous. The CDR3 spans 13 residues. Trimming took off 4 bases at V and 1 base at J, with 7 bases between the two ends. Per germline, CDR1 SGHDN and CDR2 FVKESK. CDR3 sequence reads: CASSRQIQETQYF. Here the CDR3 DNA reads TGTGCCAGCAGCCGGCAGATCCAAGAGACCCAGTACTTC.

The chain has TRBV14 and TRBJ2-7; D not resolved. The germline V gene encodes CDR1 SGHDN and CDR2 FVKESK. V was clipped by 1 base and J by 8 bases, with 9 bases between them. This CDR3 comprises 12 residues. CDR3 nucleotide sequence: TGTGCCAGCAGCCAAGCTCACCAGAAGCAGTACTTC. As protein: CASSQAHQKQYF.

Comments on this clonotype: One end of the junction does not line up with germline, which may come from a read error. The gene calls are TRBV11-2 and TRBJ1-6, with unresolved D. The CDR3 runs to 15 residues. CDR1 is SGHAT, CDR2 FQNNGV, per germline. CDR3 residues: CASSFSDPYNSPLNF. CDR3 nucleotides: TGCGCCAGCAGCTTTTCTGACCCGTACAACTCACCCCTCAACTTT.

The chain uses TRBV11-3 and TRBJ2-1; 9 bases are a match to TRBD1. J gave up 9 bases and V 7 bases, and 10 bases lay outside the gene matches. Germline assignment: CDR1 SGHNT and CDR2 YENEEA. The CDR3 totals 14 residues. The CDR3 region is CASIGQGYRGEQFF. The CDR3 region has the DNA TGTGCCAGCATTGGACAGGGGTACAGGGGTGAGCAGTTCTTC.

The J gene is TRBJ1-1, the V gene TRBV5-1; the D gene is possibly TRBD1 (5 bases). Germline-derived CDR1 and CDR2 are SGHRS and YFSETQ. The CDR3 consists of 14 residues. V shed 3 bases and J shed 5 bases, with 14 bases lying between them. In DNA, the CDR3 is TGCGCCAGCAGCTCCGGGCCCCCAGGGACTGAAGCTTTCTTT. This codes for CASSSGPPGTEAFF.

Comments on this clonotype: Here the CDR3 omits its conserved ending phenylalanine or tryptophan, so a read error is the likely source. The limits of the CDR3 on the DNA are not certain, so only TCRdb's listed CDR3 is given. The CDR3 is CASSPPQGLTGELLL. This chain joins TRBV11-2 and TRBJ2-2; the DNA was not used to check the table's D call, TRBD2. With termini counted, the CDR3 has 15 amino acids. Germline assignment: CDR1 SGHAT and CDR2 FQNNGV.

The V call is TRBV6-5, the J call TRBJ1-6, with 7 bases that match TRBD1. The CDR3 is 16 amino acids. The trim removed 5 bases at V and 15 bases at J, leaving 19 bases unmatched. The germline CDR1 and CDR2 sequences are MNHEY and SVGAGI. CDR3 amino acids: CASSLQGLAYNSVLHF. In DNA, the CDR3 is TGTGCCAGCAGTCTACAGGGGTTGGCCTATAATTCAGTCCTCCACTTT.

About this clonotype itself: The junction shows a germline mismatch at one end, possibly a read error. V is TRBV11-2 and J is TRBJ2-5; D is possibly TRBD2 (5 bases). Germline values: CDR1 SGHAT, CDR2 FQNNGV. The CDR3 extends over 13 amino acids. The CDR3, as DNA: TGTGCCAGCAGCTTAGAGTCCAAGAGGGCCCAGCACTTC. This codes for CASSLESKRAQHF.

The chain combines TRBV11-3 with TRBJ2-1; D is possibly TRBD2 (5 bases). This CDR3 contains 15 residues. The ends were cut back, 1 base at V and 15 bases at J, with 22 bases in the middle. Germline V lookup: CDR1 SGHNT, CDR2 YENEEA. CDR3 in DNA: TGTGCCAGCAGCTTAGGAACTAGTGGGAAGCTTGGGCGGTTCTTC. Its protein product is CASSLGTSGKLGRFF.

The genes are TRBV7-9 and TRBJ1-2; D unclear. The CDR3 length is 14 residues. Trimming took off 4 bases at V and 8 bases at J, with 17 bases between the two ends. The germline CDR1 and CDR2 sequences are SEHNR and FQNEAQ (reference sequence). CDR3 in DNA: TGTGCCAGCAGCTCAGGAAAGCGGGCACACGGCTACACCTTC. Residues: CASSSGKRAHGYTF.

Comment on this clonotype: This could be a read error, since a much larger clone is one nucleotide away. The chain employs TRBV6-1 and TRBJ1-1; TRBD1 might be the D (5 bases). Germline V gene lookup returns CDR1 MNHNS and CDR2 SASEGT. The CDR3 has 15 amino acids. The CDR3 DNA sequence: TGTGCCAGCAGTCTCCGACAGCTCATGAACACTGATGCTTTCTTT. Its translation is CASSLRQLMNTDAFF.

The chain has TRBV20-1 and TRBJ1-2; possible D gene TRBD1, 5 bases. The V gene's germline CDR1 is DFQATT and CDR2 SNEGSKA (reference sequence). The CDR3 is 13 amino acids. V was trimmed by 2 bases and J by 1 base, leaving 8 bases between them. In nucleotides, the CDR3 is TGCAGTGCTAGAAGGGGAAATAACTATGGCTACACCTTC. Residues: CSARRGNNYGYTF.

About this clonotype itself: The CDR3 ends on some other residue instead of the conserved phenylalanine or tryptophan, so this is likely a read error. The chain is built from TRBV11-2 and TRBJ2-7; D is ambiguous. Germline loops: CDR1 SGHAT, CDR2 FQNNGV. Trimming took 6 bases from V and 6 from J, leaving 12 bases between them. The CDR3 totals 12 residues. DNA of the CDR3: TGTGCCAGCAGTTTAAGTCCCGGCGAGCAGTACTAC. As protein: CASSLSPGEQYY.

In this sample, this clonotype turned up many times. The J gene is TRBJ2-7, the V gene TRBV29-1; possibly TRBD1 for D (6 bases). With 4 bases removed from V and 3 bases from J, the gap between germline ends came to 16 bases. CDR1 is SQVTM, CDR2 ANQGSEA, per germline. CDR3 length equals 14 residues. The CDR3 coding sequence is TGCAGCGTTGGGGGAACAGGGAGAGGCTACGAGCAGTACTTC. This translates into CSVGGTGRGYEQYF.

This clonotype turned up a few times. The chain carries TRBV6-5 and TRBJ1-5; 7 positions match TRBD1. This CDR3 is built from 15 residues. Germline V gene lookup returns CDR1 MNHEY and CDR2 SVGAGI. V lost 6 bases and J lost 6; bases outside the gene matches: 11. In nucleotides, the CDR3 is TGTGCCAGCAGGAAGACAGGGTTGAGCTTTCAGCCCCAGCATTTT. Translation: CASRKTGLSFQPQHF.

In its sample, this clonotype was seen many times. DNA for the CDR3: TGCAGCGCCGCCATAGATGAAGCTTTCTTT. It translates to CSAAIDEAFF. This chain uses TRBV29-1 with TRBJ1-1; unclear D gene. There are 10 residues in the CDR3. V was clipped by 7 bases and J by 7 bases, with 10 bases between them. Germline V gives CDR1 SQVTM, CDR2 ANQGSEA. The entire variable domain, with the rest obtained from reference TRBV29-1 and TRBJ1-1, is as follows: SAVISQKPSRDICQRGTSLTIQCQVDSQVTMMFWYRQQPGQSLTLIATANQGSEATYESGFVIDKFPISRPNLTFSTLTVSNMSPEDSSIYLCSAAIDEAFFGQGTRLTVV.

This sequence joins TRBV30 and TRBJ2-5, with 8 bases aligning to TRBD1. CDR1 GTSNPN and CDR2 SVGIG come from the germline V gene (reference sequence). J gave up 2 bases and V 5 bases, and 7 bases lay outside the gene matches. The CDR3 runs 14 residues. The DNA of the CDR3 is TGTGCCTGGGACAGGACAGGGCTTCAAGAGACCCAGTACTTC. Translating it yields CAWDRTGLQETQYF.